This T cell receptor (beta chain) was found in a study of shared clonotypes between healthy human individuals. Sequencing was performed with immunoSEQ multiplex PCR; in TCRdb, only in-frame clones are kept and a portion is missing. There are 2.5 million or so clones in the sample; more than 90% occur only once, and around 0.14% lies in the top ten. From germline, CDR1 is SGHDT and CDR2 YYEEEE. The CDR3 is 11 amino acids. The ends were cut back, 0 bases at V and 5 bases at J, with 3 bases in the middle. This clone was seen only once. The rearrangement uses TRBV5-6 and TRBJ2-7, with D hard to call. This clonotype was obtained from a man aged 18-30 years in good health. The sequenced material came from naive CD4+ T cells sorted from blood. Subset: CD45RA+ positively selected. CDR3 region: CASSLEHEQYF. CDR3 DNA: TGTGCCAGCAGCTTGGAGCACGAGCAGTACTTC.